What follows are 29 T cell receptor beta chains derived from one specimen sequenced in a study of early T cells in non-severe SARS-CoV-2 infection. TCRdb analysed the 5' RACE reads with MiXCR anew, one entry per CDR3 protein. The data hold 50,000 to 75,000 distinct CDR3 sequences, with roughly 9% observed a single time. The sample here was whole blood, taken at baseline. The source of these receptors is an adult who was a healthcare worker with PCR-confirmed SARS-CoV-2 infection or an uninfected control (not recorded which).

This clonotype was picked up a small number of times. V gene TRBV14 combines with J gene TRBJ2-1, with 10 bases fitting TRBD2. Germline trimming cut 4 bases from V and 6 bases from J; bases unmatched to any gene: 6. The CDR3 runs 15 residues. From germline, CDR1 is SGHDN and CDR2 FVKESK. The CDR3 sequence is CASSPSGSYLNEQFF. CDR3 coding DNA: TGTGCCAGCAGCCCTAGCGGGAGCTATCTCAATGAGCAGTTCTTC.

The chain joins TRBV7-9 to TRBJ1-3; no clear D gene. The CDR3 totals 16 residues. Between the trimmed V and J ends, which lost 6 bases and 4 bases, there was a span of 19 bases. Germline loops: CDR1 SEHNR, CDR2 FQNEAQ (reference sequence). CDR3 loop: CASSLSQVSGGNTIYF. DNA of the CDR3: TGTGCCAGCAGTTTATCCCAGGTCTCCGGCGGAAACACCATATATTTT.

This clonotype was recorded at least ten times. The chain is built from TRBV12-3 or TRBV12-4 and TRBJ2-7; 8 bases are shared with TRBD2. Unmatched junction bases numbered 5, after V lost 0 bases and J lost 4 bases. The CDR3 sequence is 15 residues long. The CDR3 here is CASSLAAGGLYEQYF. The CDR3 DNA sequence: TGTGCCAGCAGTTTAGCGGCGGGAGGATTGTACGAGCAGTACTTC.

This rearrangement joins TRBV6-2 or TRBV6-3 to TRBJ2-3; 9 bases map to TRBD2. Germline values: CDR1 MNHEY, CDR2 SVGEGT. The J segment lost 4 bases and the V segment lost 6 bases, leaving 17 bases of the junction unmatched. The CDR3 has 18 residues. CDR3 sequence (DNA): TGTGCCAGCAGAAGGCGGGAGGGCCGGGGTTGGGTAGCAGATACGCAGTATTTT. Protein sequence: CASRRREGRGWVADTQYF.

The CDR3 spells CASSSPTGGNQPQHF. The CDR3, as DNA: TGTGCCAGCAGTTCCCCCACCGGGGGCAATCAGCCCCAGCATTTT. The V and J genes are TRBV2 and TRBJ1-5; no firm D call. Germline loops: CDR1 SNHLY, CDR2 FYNNEI. CDR3 length equals 15 residues. The V gene lost 5 bases and the J gene lost 2 bases, with 13 bases spanning the gap.

Remarks on this clonotype: This may be a read error, as it is one base from a much larger clone. The gene calls are TRBV6-2 or TRBV6-3 and TRBJ2-1; no firm D call. The CDR3 sequence is 11 residues long. The germline gives CDR1 MNHEY, CDR2 SVGEGT. V was pared by 7 bases and J by 10 bases, with 11 bases between. CDR3 sequence: CASILGGEQFF. CDR3 nucleotides: TGTGCCAGCATCCTGGGTGGCGAGCAGTTCTTC.

There are many counts of this clonotype. The chain has TRBV12-3 or TRBV12-4 and TRBJ1-2, with no clear D. With 2 bases removed from V and 5 bases from J, the gap between germline ends came to 6 bases. This CDR3 spans 12 amino acids. The CDR3 protein is CASSLMGYGYTF. The CDR3 coding sequence is TGTGCCAGCAGTTTAATGGGGTATGGCTACACCTTC.

This clonotype was seen a few times. V usage is TRBV11-2 and J usage is TRBJ2-1; D unresolved. CDR3 length: 16 residues. Per the germline V gene, CDR1 is SGHAT and CDR2 is FQNNGV. V lost 2 bases and J lost 0, with 11 bases in between. The chain's CDR3 is CASSLKAKSSYNEQFF. CDR3 sequence (DNA): TGTGCCAGCAGCTTAAAGGCGAAAAGCTCCTACAATGAGCAGTTCTTC.

This clonotype was counted only a few times. The chain employs TRBV6-2 or TRBV6-3 and TRBJ2-6, with D unclear. This CDR3 region has 12 residues. V lost 7 bases to trimming and J lost 0 bases, with 1 base between them. Germline-derived CDR1 and CDR2 are MNHEY and SVGEGT. The CDR3 DNA follows: TGTGCCAGCAACTCTGGGGCCAACGTCCTGACTTTC. Residues: CASNSGANVLTF.

J is TRBJ2-7 and V is TRBV4-3; D perhaps matches TRBD1 (5 bases). Trimming removed 0 bases at V and 3 bases at J, with 9 bases between. The CDR3 is 14 amino acids. Germline values: CDR1 LGHNA, CDR2 YSLEER. The CDR3 is CASSQDRVRYEQYF. The CDR3 DNA follows: TGCGCCAGCAGCCAAGACAGGGTCCGCTACGAGCAGTACTTC.

This clonotype has a handful of counts. The chain links TRBV12-3 or TRBV12-4 to TRBJ1-5, with unresolved D. The CDR3 loop spans 15 amino acids. Trimming took off 2 bases at V and 0 bases at J, with 8 bases between the two ends. The CDR3 loop reads CASSLFGDSNQPQHF. Written as DNA, the CDR3 is TGTGCCAGCAGTTTATTTGGGGATAGCAATCAGCCCCAGCATTTT.

The chain couples TRBV24-1 to TRBJ1-4; D is uncertain. The CDR3 runs to 14 residues. Trimming pared 7 bases from V and 4 bases from J, leaving 12 bases between. CDR1 and CDR2 (germline): KGHDR, SFDVKD. The CDR3 bases are TGTGCCACCAGCCCAACAGAGATTAATGAAAAACTGTTTTTT. Amino acids: CATSPTEINEKLFF.

The chain joins TRBV6-1 to TRBJ2-1, with TRBD1 identical over 7 bases. Trimming took 7 bases from V and 6 from J; bases not matched to a gene: 12. The CDR3 has 15 amino acids. Germline lookup yields CDR1 MNHNS and CDR2 SASEGT. CDR3 DNA: TGTGCCAGCACCTCACAGGGGACCGCAGTCAATGAGCAGTTCTTC. Amino acid sequence: CASTSQGTAVNEQFF.

In this sample, this clonotype turned up a few times. The chain carries TRBV7-9 and TRBJ2-7; 7 positions match TRBD1. The CDR3 runs to 17 residues. Trimming took 3 bases from V and 1 from J; bases not matched to a gene: 12. From germline, CDR1 is SEHNR and CDR2 FQNEAQ (reference sequence). The CDR3 loop is CASSFGVDRFNSYEQYF. The CDR3 DNA reads as TGTGCCAGCAGCTTCGGGGTGGACAGGTTTAATTCCTACGAGCAGTACTTC.

This clonotype was observed at least ten times. The rearrangement uses TRBV7-2 and TRBJ1-5; TRBD1 is a possible D gene (5 bases). The CDR3 spans 14 residues. The germline CDR1 and CDR2 sequences are SGHTA and FQGNSA. The V end was cut by 4 bases, the J end by 6 bases, with 13 bases between. CDR3 region: CASSSGRAGQPQHF. The CDR3 DNA reads as TGTGCCAGCAGCTCAGGGCGGGCCGGTCAGCCCCAGCATTTT.

This clonotype was recorded many times. The chain carries TRBV7-3 and TRBJ2-7; 7 nucleotides match TRBD2. The CDR3 contains 14 residues. Looked up from germline, CDR1 is SGHTA and CDR2 is FQGTGA. With V trimmed by 1 base and J by 6 bases, 6 bases remained unmatched. The chain's CDR3 is CASSLSVRGSEQYF. The CDR3 nucleotides are TGTGCCAGCAGCTTAAGTGTGCGGGGGTCCGAGCAGTACTTC.

This clonotype was seen a handful of times. This chain links TRBV29-1 with TRBJ1-2; no reliable D call. Per the germline V gene, CDR1 is SQVTM and CDR2 is ANQGSEA. The CDR3 consists of 13 residues. V dropped 6 bases and J dropped 5 bases, with 16 bases sitting between them. The CDR3 bases are TGCAGCGTCGCCCCTTCACGGAGTTATGGCTACACCTTC. This translates into CSVAPSRSYGYTF.

This clonotype was seen more than once but under ten times. The chain uses TRBV20-1 and TRBJ2-1; either TRBD1 or TRBD2 may fit D (5 bases each). Germline-derived CDR1 and CDR2 are DFQATT and SNEGSKA (reference sequence). V lost 5 bases to trimming and J lost 6 bases, with 17 bases between them. There are 14 residues in the CDR3. The CDR3 sequence is CSASSGTSINEQFF. CDR3 DNA sequence: TGCAGTGCTTCTTCCGGGACCAGTATCAATGAGCAGTTCTTC.

This clonotype was counted between two and nine times. The chain combines TRBV29-1 with TRBJ2-4; 8 positions match TRBD1. The germline V gene has CDR1 SQVTM and CDR2 ANQGSEA. The trim removed 2 bases at V and 7 bases at J, leaving 4 bases unmatched. The CDR3 extends over 13 amino acids. DNA for the CDR3: TGCAGCGTTGAACAGGGGGCGCAGAACATTCAGTACTTC. Encoded protein: CSVEQGAQNIQYF.

This clonotype was recorded many times. The rearrangement links TRBV21-1 to TRBJ2-2; the D call TRBD2 from the table was never checked on the DNA. TRBV21-1 has pseudogene status. This CDR3 region has 15 residues. As DNA, the CDR3 is TGTGCCAGCAGCACCTCCTCTACTGGCACCGGGGAGCTGTTTTTT. Translation: CASSTSSTGTGELFF.

There are many counts of this clonotype. The chain employs TRBV11-2 and TRBJ1-2; D is ambiguous. This CDR3 is 15 amino acids long. Germline CDR1 SGHAT, CDR2 FQNNGV. V was pared by 0 bases and J by 4 bases, with 12 bases between. Here the CDR3 reads CASSLDPSPPYGYTF. Written as DNA, the CDR3 is TGTGCCAGCAGCTTAGATCCGTCCCCCCCCTATGGCTACACCTTC. Variable domain in full (rest from reference TRBV11-2 and TRBJ1-2): EAGVAQSPRYKIIEKRQSVAFWCNPISGHATLYWYQQILGQGPKLLIQFQNNGVVDDSQLPKDRFSAERLKGVDSTLKIQPAKLEDSAVYLCASSLDPSPPYGYTFGSGTRLTVV.

The chain joins TRBV7-9 to TRBJ2-7, with 9 positions matching TRBD2. Germline-derived CDR1 and CDR2 are SEHNR and FQNEAQ (reference sequence). This CDR3 is built from 16 residues. J gave up 2 bases and V 5 bases, and 10 bases lay outside the gene matches. The CDR3 DNA sequence: TGTGCCAGCAGCCCGGATCGAGCGGGAGGCCCCTACGAGCAGTACTTC. It is translated as CASSPDRAGGPYEQYF.

This clonotype was counted at least ten times. The V call is TRBV5-8, the J call TRBJ2-3; 8 bases line up with TRBD2. CDR1 SGHTS and CDR2 YDEGEE come from the germline V gene. V was pared by 0 bases and J by 1 base, with 7 bases of the junction left unmatched. There are 17 residues in the CDR3. CDR3 sequence reads: CASSLEASTSGTDTQYF. The CDR3 coding sequence is TGTGCCAGCAGCTTGGAGGCGTCGACTAGCGGCACAGATACGCAGTATTTT.

The CDR3 DNA follows: TGTGCCAGCTCACCAGGGACAAAGGAAAAACTGTTTTTT. Protein product: CASSPGTKEKLFF. J is TRBJ1-4 and V is TRBV18, with TRBD1 as a possible D gene (6 bases). Germline CDR1 and CDR2: KGHSH and LQKENI. V was shortened by 2 bases and J by 8 bases, with 9 bases between the two germline ends. The CDR3 loop spans 13 amino acids.

This clonotype was picked up many times. The chain is built from TRBV3-1 and TRBJ1-4; perhaps TRBD1 as D (5 bases). Germline V CDR1 and CDR2: LGHDT, YNNKEL (reference sequence). The CDR3 length is 13 residues. Deletions cut 4 bases from V and 8 bases from J, with 11 bases between. The chain's CDR3 is CASSLGDGEKLFF. The CDR3 DNA is TGTGCCAGCAGCCTGGGGGATGGGGAAAAACTGTTTTTT.

The V call is TRBV3-1, the J call TRBJ2-7; no clear D. CDR3 length equals 12 residues. Germline V gives CDR1 LGHDT, CDR2 YNNKEL (reference sequence). V was shortened by 1 base and J by 7 bases, with 8 bases between the two germline ends. CDR3 amino acids: CASSQGPSEQYF. The DNA of the CDR3 is TGTGCCAGCAGCCAAGGGCCATCAGAGCAGTACTTC.

This chain connects TRBV12-3 or TRBV12-4 to TRBJ2-3; 12 nucleotides agree with TRBD2. This CDR3 is built from 16 residues. Trimming at V came to 4 bases and at J to 5 bases, leaving 7 bases not matched to a gene. In DNA form, the CDR3 reads TGTGCCAGCAGTTCCAGAACGGGACTAGCGGGAGATACGCAGTATTTT. Translating it yields CASSSRTGLAGDTQYF.

This clonotype appeared a few times. CDR3 bases: TGTGCCAGCAGCCCTGGGGGGACTCAGCTCAATGAGCAGTTCTTC. As protein: CASSPGGTQLNEQFF. The chain couples TRBV11-2 to TRBJ2-1; TRBD2 might be the D (6 bases). The CDR3 loop spans 15 amino acids. V lost 5 bases and J 6 bases, leaving 17 bases between the germline ends. From germline, CDR1 is SGHAT and CDR2 FQNNGV.

This chain links TRBV11-2 with TRBJ2-5, with no clear D. Per the germline V gene, CDR1 is SGHAT and CDR2 is FQNNGV. The V end lost 5 bases, the J end lost 2 bases, and 12 bases lay between the germline ends. This CDR3 has 14 residues. The CDR3 here is CASSALGLQETQYF. CDR3 bases: TGTGCCAGCAGCGCGCTCGGTCTACAAGAGACCCAGTACTTC.